This entry lists 17 T cell receptor beta chains sequenced from one sample in a study of T cell responses to AZD1222 COVID-19 vaccine. TCRdb keeps only in-frame clones here, not all; method: immunoSEQ multiplex PCR. The data hold 150,000 to 180,000 clones, with more than 90% observed a single time. The material was peripheral blood, obtained on day 0 of AZD1222 vaccination. The receptors were gathered from an adult in good health.

The chain carries TRBV13 and TRBJ1-1; D not resolved. The V gene's germline CDR1 is PRHDT and CDR2 FYEKMQ (reference sequence). This CDR3 is 13 amino acids long. Trimming cost V 0 bases and J 0 bases, with 2 bases left between them. In DNA, the CDR3 is TGTGCCAGCAGCTTAGGGGTGAACACTGAAGCTTTCTTT. Protein: CASSLGVNTEAFF.

The V gene is TRBV28, the J gene TRBJ1-5; D not resolved. The germline V and J ends were trimmed by 9 bases and 5 bases, with 14 bases remaining between them. This CDR3 comprises 13 residues. Germline lookup yields CDR1 MDHEN and CDR2 SYDVKM. CDR3 DNA sequence: TGTGCCAGTGAGGTGGGGAGTCATCAGCCCCAGCATTTT. This encodes CASEVGSHQPQHF.

V and J are TRBV13 and TRBJ1-1; D is unclear. Germline CDR1 reads PRHDT; CDR2 reads FYEKMQ (reference sequence). Trimming left V 2 bases short and J 6 bases short, with 13 bases between. CDR3 size: 14 residues. The CDR3 nucleotides are TGTGCCAGCAGCTTATTCCTCACGGGAGCTGAAGCTTTCTTT. Protein product: CASSLFLTGAEAFF.

The chain combines TRBV10-3 with TRBJ2-3, with 9 positions matching TRBD2. Germline V gene lookup returns CDR1 ENHRY and CDR2 SYGVKD. J was trimmed by 2 bases and V by 0 bases; bases with no gene match: 6. The CDR3 covers 17 residues. The CDR3 spells CAISESASGATTDTQYF. The CDR3, as DNA: TGTGCCATCAGTGAGTCGGCTAGCGGGGCTACCACAGATACGCAGTATTTT.

The rearrangement joins TRBV6-2 or TRBV6-3 to TRBJ1-1; TRBD1 aligns across 8 bases. Looked up from germline, CDR1 is MNHEY and CDR2 is SVGEGT. The CDR3 consists of 18 residues. The trim removed 2 bases at V and 3 bases at J, leaving 14 bases unmatched. CDR3 region: CASSYEIGQGRGDTEAFF. The CDR3 nucleotides are TGTGCCAGCAGTTACGAAATCGGACAGGGTAGAGGGGACACTGAAGCTTTCTTT.

CDR3 protein: CATSGRDRAWDEKLFF. CDR3 in DNA: TGTGCCACCAGCGGCCGAGACAGGGCTTGGGATGAAAAACTGTTTTTT. The rearrangement joins TRBV15 to TRBJ1-4; the match to TRBD1 covers 7 bases. The CDR3 runs 16 residues. Per germline, CDR1 LNHNV and CDR2 YYDKDF (reference sequence). V gave up 5 bases and J gave up 6 bases; unmatched junction bases: 12.

This chain connects TRBV27 to TRBJ1-2; D may be TRBD1 (6 bases). V lost 10 bases and J 1 base, leaving 10 bases between the germline ends. This CDR3 comprises 12 residues. Germline loops: CDR1 MNHEY, CDR2 SMNVEV (reference sequence). The CDR3 protein is CATSDSNYGYTF. The CDR3, as DNA: TGTGCCACTTCGGACAGTAACTATGGCTACACCTTC.

V and J are TRBV6-5 and TRBJ1-2; a possible D gene is TRBD1 (6 bases). The CDR3 extends over 14 amino acids. CDR1 is MNHEY, CDR2 SVGAGI, per germline. Between the trimmed V and J ends, which lost 3 bases and 3 bases, there was a span of 11 bases. CDR3 in amino acids: CASSYQGIDYGYTF. CDR3 bases: TGTGCCAGCAGTTATCAGGGGATTGACTATGGCTACACCTTC.

The rearrangement joins TRBV7-2 to TRBJ1-4, with a weak D call TRBD1 (5 bases). Germline CDR1 reads SGHTA; CDR2 reads FQGNSA. The V and J ends lost 3 bases and 6 bases respectively, with 11 bases between them. There are 14 residues in the CDR3. The CDR3 sequence: CASSFSRADEKLFF. In DNA, the CDR3 is TGTGCCAGCAGCTTCTCCAGGGCGGATGAAAAACTGTTTTTT.

The chain uses TRBV7-6 and TRBJ2-7; 10 bases line up with TRBD1. CDR3 length equals 20 residues. Looked up from germline, CDR1 is SGHVS and CDR2 is FNYEAQ. V gave up 1 base and J gave up 4 bases; unmatched junction bases: 19. The chain's CDR3 is CASSLGSGGTGAIKRYEQYF. CDR3 bases: TGTGCCAGCAGCTTAGGGTCCGGAGGGACAGGGGCCATCAAGCGGTACGAGCAGTACTTC.

This chain links TRBV2 with TRBJ1-4; D is unresolved. Trimming left V 8 bases short and J 7 bases short, with 17 bases between. The CDR3 length is 14 residues. Germline assignment: CDR1 SNHLY and CDR2 FYNNEI. The CDR3 coding sequence is TGTGCCAGCCGTGCGGCCCAGATAGGTGAAAAACTGTTTTTT. Translating it yields CASRAAQIGEKLFF.

The J gene is TRBJ2-2, the V gene TRBV5-1, with a weak D call TRBD1 (6 bases). Trimming pared 0 bases from V and 5 bases from J, leaving 17 bases between. Germline values: CDR1 SGHRS, CDR2 YFSETQ. The CDR3 runs to 17 residues. The CDR3 region is CASSLDPLAGETGELFF. The CDR3 DNA sequence: TGCGCCAGCAGCTTGGACCCGTTGGCAGGGGAAACCGGGGAGCTGTTTTTT.

This chain links TRBV5-6 with TRBJ2-1; D assignment may be TRBD1 or TRBD2 (6 bases each). The germline V gene has CDR1 SGHDT and CDR2 YYEEEE. This CDR3 contains 15 residues. The V end lost 5 bases, the J end lost 5 bases, and 17 bases lay between the germline ends. CDR3 bases: TGTGCCAGCAGAGGCTTTAAGGGGGGAAACAATGAGCAGTTCTTC. It encodes CASRGFKGGNNEQFF. Combining the CDR3 with reference TRBV5-6 and TRBJ2-1 gives the whole variable domain DAGVTQSPTHLIKTRGQQVTLRCSPKSGHDTVSWYQQALGQGPQFIFQYYEEEERQRGNFPDRFSGHQFPNYSSELNVNALLLGDSALYLCASRGFKGGNNEQFFGPGTRLTVL.

The J gene is TRBJ1-1, the V gene TRBV5-1; the D is unclear. The CDR3 consists of 15 residues. The germline V gene has CDR1 SGHRS and CDR2 YFSETQ. The V gene lost 2 bases and the J gene lost 1 base, with 12 bases spanning the gap. DNA for the CDR3: TGCGCCAGCAGCTTAGCGATTGGGTCGAACACTGAAGCTTTCTTT. Its translation is CASSLAIGSNTEAFF.

The chain links TRBV6-6 to TRBJ2-1; D could derive from TRBD1 or TRBD2 (5 bases each). This CDR3 has 11 amino acids. Germline CDR1 is MNHNY and CDR2 is SVGAGI (reference sequence). The V end lost 5 bases, the J end lost 12 bases, and 11 bases lay between the germline ends. CDR3 nucleotide sequence: TGTGCCAGCAGTACGACGAGGGGGCAGTTCTTC. This translates into CASSTTRGQFF.

J is TRBJ1-2 and V is TRBV5-5; no clear D gene. V lost 4 bases to trimming and J lost 8 bases, with 21 bases between them. The CDR3 loop spans 15 amino acids. Germline CDR1 SGHKS, CDR2 YYEKEE (reference sequence). The DNA for the CDR3 is TGTGCCAGCAGCCCGCTGGGAACACCCGAAAGGGGCTACACCTTC. Translated: CASSPLGTPERGYTF.

Details on this clone: The sample contains more than one DNA sequence encoding this CDR3. The chain recombines TRBV18 with TRBJ1-2, with 7 bases matching TRBD1. The CDR3 spans 13 residues. Germline V CDR1 and CDR2: KGHSH, LQKENI. Trimming at V came to 6 bases and at J to 3 bases, leaving 4 bases not matched to a gene. The CDR3 DNA follows: TGTGCCAGCTCTCACGGACAGGACTATGGCTACACCTTC. This codes for CASSHGQDYGYTF. Looking up the rest from reference TRBV18 and TRBJ1-2 gives the full variable domain: NAGVMQNPRHLVRRRGQEARLRCSPMKGHSHVYWYRQLPEEGLKFMVYLQKENIIDESGMPKERFSAEFPKEGPSILRIQQVVRGDSAAYFCASSHGQDYGYTFGSGTRLTVV.